The rows below give T cell receptor beta chains drawn from one sample of a study of blood T cell repertoires in COVID-19. Some clones are missing from TCRdb's copy, which holds only in-frame ones; the method was immunoSEQ multiplex PCR. Of roughly 200,000 clones in the sample, about nine tenths were seen once. Sequenced sample: peripheral blood. The source of these receptors is a man aged 40-49 years with acute or convalescent COVID-19. The CDR3 runs from the conserved cysteine through the conserved F or W. A D gene is named only where the DNA matches it firmly. Clone size appears in some rows only: once, few, many, or a class for an expanded clone.

-,13,TRBV2,TRBJ2-2,-,TGTGCCAGCAACGGACAGAACACCGGGGAGCTGTTTTTT,CASNGQNTGELFF
few,14,TRBV10-2,TRBJ1-3,-,TGCGCCAGCAGTGACAACTTCTCTGGAAACACCATATATTTT,CASSDNFSGNTIYF
-,16,TRBV3-1/TRBV3-2,TRBJ2-5,TRBD2,TGTGCCAGCAGCCGTCCTACAGCGGGAGGAAAAGAGACCCAGTACTTC,CASSRPTAGGKETQYF
-,12,TRBV20-1,TRBJ2-7,TRBD1,TGCAGTGCTAGTAGGACAGGGCGAGAGCAGTACTTC,CSASRTGREQYF
-,13,TRBV28,TRBJ2-1,-,TGTGCCAGCAGTTTCCGGGGTGACAATGAGCAGTTCTTC,CASSFRGDNEQFF
-,14,TRBV24-1,TRBJ2-1,-,TGTGCCACCAGTGGGCTCGGACAGTACAATGAGCAGTTCTTC,CATSGLGQYNEQFF
-,11,TRBV30,TRBJ2-5,-,TGTGCCTGGAGTCCTAAAGAGACCCAGTACTTC,CAWSPKETQYF
once,18,TRBV6-2/TRBV6-3,TRBJ2-1,TRBD2,TGTGCCAGCAGTGCCAGGACTAGCGGGGGTCCCTCCTACAATGAGCAGTTCTTC,CASSARTSGGPSYNEQFF
-,17,TRBV21-1,TRBJ1-5,-,TGTGCCAGCATCCCAAGGCCAGGACAGAGTACCGTGGGGCCCCAGCATTTT,CASIPRPGQSTVGPQHF
-,12,TRBV29-1,TRBJ2-7,-,TGCAGCGTTGACGGTACTCCGGGCGAGCAGTACTTC,CSVDGTPGEQYF
-,13,TRBV6-5,TRBJ1-3,-,TGTGCCAGCAGCCAGGACACTGGAAACACCATATATTTT,CASSQDTGNTIYF
-,16,TRBV7-8,TRBJ1-1,-,TGTGCCAGCAGCCCCTTATTTACAGGGCGGGACACTGAAGCTTTCTTT,CASSPLFTGRDTEAFF
-,16,TRBV7-6,TRBJ1-3,-,TGTGCCAGCAGCCCCGCCCCGACAAGACCTGGAAACACCATATATTTT,CASSPAPTRPGNTIYF
-,13,TRBV27,TRBJ1-2,-,TGTGCCAGCAGTTTTAGCAGGGGCTATGGCTACACCTTC,CASSFSRGYGYTF
-,16,TRBV27,TRBJ1-5,-,TGTGCCAGCAGACCCTCGGGGGGGAATCTAGGTCAGCCCCAGCATTTT,CASRPSGGNLGQPQHF
-,16,TRBV29-1,TRBJ2-1,TRBD2,TGCAGCGTTGAAGGTTTACTAGCGGGGGGATACAATGAGCAGTTCTTC,CSVEGLLAGGYNEQFF
-,16,TRBV9,TRBJ2-1,TRBD2,TGTGCCAGCAGCCCGGAAGCGGGGGTCAATTACAATGAGCAGTTCTTC,CASSPEAGVNYNEQFF
-,17,TRBV3-1/TRBV3-2,TRBJ2-3,-,TGTGCCAGCAGCCAGGACGCCTCAGACAGGAACACAGATACGCAGTATTTT,CASSQDASDRNTDTQYF
-,13,TRBV6-2/TRBV6-3,TRBJ1-2,-,TGTGCCAGCAGTTACAGGCCGGCAGGGCACTACACCTTC,CASSYRPAGHYTF
once,16,TRBV6-1,TRBJ1-4,-,TGTGCCAGCAGTGAGCTGAGTCCCCCCCGGAGTGAAAAACTGTTTTTT,CASSELSPPRSEKLFF
-,12,TRBV5-1,TRBJ2-3,-,TGCGCCAGCAGCTCTCCCACAGATACGCAGTATTTT,CASSSPTDTQYF
few,15,TRBV7-2,TRBJ1-5,TRBD1,TGTGCCAGCAGCTTATTCGGGACAGGAGATCAGCCCCAGCATTTT,CASSLFGTGDQPQHF
-,17,TRBV5-1,TRBJ2-7,TRBD1,TGCGCCAGCAGCTTGGTCGGTACAGGGGTAAGCTCCTACGAGCAGTACTTC,CASSLVGTGVSSYEQYF
few,14,TRBV4-2,TRBJ1-5,-,TGTGCCAGCAGTCGTACAGGGTCAGGTCAGCCCCAGCATTTT,CASSRTGSGQPQHF
-,16,TRBV7-2,TRBJ2-1,TRBD2,TGTGCCAGCACTAAGGACCTAGCGGGGGGCTACAATGAGCAGTTCTTC,CASTKDLAGGYNEQFF
-,16,TRBV27,TRBJ1-2,TRBD1,TGTGCCAGCAAGGGCCTCAAGGGGGCTGAGGACTATGGCTACACCTTC,CASKGLKGAEDYGYTF
-,14,TRBV28,TRBJ2-2,TRBD1,TGTGCCAGCACCCCGGGACAGAGAACCGGGGAGCTGTTTTTT,CASTPGQRTGELFF
-,13,TRBV30,TRBJ1-2,TRBD1,TGTGCCTGGAGTAAAGACAGGGCCTATGGCTACACCTTC,CAWSKDRAYGYTF
-,16,TRBV6-6,TRBJ2-7,TRBD2,TGTGCCAGCAGTTACAATTCGGGGGGGAGCTCCTACGAGCAGTACTTC,CASSYNSGGSSYEQYF
few,16,TRBV5-4,TRBJ1-6,TRBD1,TGTGCCAGCAGCCAGGGGGGACAGGGGATTAGTTCACCCCTCCACTTT,CASSQGGQGISSPLHF
-,15,TRBV7-2,TRBJ2-3,-,TGTGCCAGCAGCTTAACGCCCTCGGGCACAGATACGCAGTATTTT,CASSLTPSGTDTQYF
-,15,TRBV27,TRBJ2-5,TRBD1,TGTGCCAGCTTTGCATGGGACAGGGGGCTGGAGACCCAGTACTTC,CASFAWDRGLETQYF
-,15,TRBV7-8,TRBJ2-1,TRBD2,TGTGCCAGCAGCTTAGTGTCTAGCGGCCACAATGAGCAGTTCTTC,CASSLVSSGHNEQFF
-,16,TRBV19,TRBJ1-4,-,TGTGCCAGTAGCCGGAACGCGGCCTCAACTAATGAAAAACTGTTTTTT,CASSRNAASTNEKLFF
-,13,TRBV10-3,TRBJ1-1,TRBD1,TGTGCCATCAGTTTCAGGGGGCCCGGTGAAGCTTTCTTT,CAISFRGPGEAFF
-,16,TRBV5-1,TRBJ1-1,TRBD1,TGCGCCAGCAGCTTGGCCGGGAAGGGGGCCGGCACTGAAGCTTTCTTT,CASSLAGKGAGTEAFF
-,14,TRBV5-1,TRBJ1-1,-,TGCGCCAGCTTCCCGGAGGGTCACACCACTGAAGCTTTCTTT,CASFPEGHTTEAFF
-,15,TRBV4-1,TRBJ1-1,-,TGCGCCAGCAGCCAACAGGACAGACAGAACACTGAAGCTTTCTTT,CASSQQDRQNTEAFF
-,12,TRBV2,TRBJ1-1,-,TGTGCCAGCAGTCCCCGGAGTCGTGAAGCTTTCTTT,CASSPRSREAFF
-,15,TRBV11-3,TRBJ2-3,TRBD1,TGTGCCAGCAGCTCGGGACAGGGGGACACAGATACGCAGTATTTT,CASSSGQGDTDTQYF
-,17,TRBV25-1,TRBJ2-5,TRBD2,TGTGCCAGCAGTGAATATAGACTAGCGGGTACCCAAGAGACCCAGTACTTC,CASSEYRLAGTQETQYF
-,15,TRBV5-4,TRBJ2-1,TRBD1,TGTGCCAGCAGCCCTGGGACAGGGGTTTGGAATGAGCAGTTCTTC,CASSPGTGVWNEQFF
-,13,TRBV19,TRBJ1-6,-,TGTGCCAGTACTAGGACAGAAGCCTCACCCCTCCACTTT,CASTRTEASPLHF
-,13,TRBV29-1,TRBJ1-2,-,TGCAGCGTTGAAGTTGACATCCCGCAGGAATACGCCTTC,CSVEVDIPQEYAF
-,12,TRBV5-6,TRBJ2-3,-,TGTGCCAGCAGCTTACCAACAGTTACGCAGTATTTT,CASSLPTVTQYF
once,18,TRBV5-4,TRBJ2-6,TRBD1,TGTGCCAGCAGCTTGGTGGGACAGGGGCTGGTTGGGGCCAACGTCCTGACTTTC,CASSLVGQGLVGANVLTF
once,16,TRBV15,TRBJ1-5,-,TGTGCCACCAGCAGAGATGGGCAGAATAGCAATCAGCCCCAGCATTTT,CATSRDGQNSNQPQHF
-,16,TRBV7-2,TRBJ1-2,TRBD1,TGTGCCAGCAGCTTACGACAGGGGGCATTTAACTATGGCTACACCTTC,CASSLRQGAFNYGYTF
-,16,TRBV24-1,TRBJ2-1,TRBD2,TGTGCCACCAGTGATCCAGCGGGGGGGAACTACAATGAGCAGTTCTTC,CATSDPAGGNYNEQFF
-,15,TRBV9,TRBJ2-1,-,TGTGCCAGCAGCTTTACGGGGGGCCATTACAATGAGCAGTTCTTC,CASSFTGGHYNEQFF
-,15,TRBV5-1,TRBJ2-2,TRBD1,TGCGCCAGCAGCTCGGGACAGTCGAACACCGGGGAGCTGTTTTTT,CASSSGQSNTGELFF
-,13,TRBV10-3,TRBJ1-6,-,TGTGCCATCAGACCCGGGTTGAATTCACCCCTCCACTTT,CAIRPGLNSPLHF
-,14,TRBV2,TRBJ2-7,-,TGTGCCAGCAGTGAAGGGTTCTCGGCCTACGAGCAGTACTTC,CASSEGFSAYEQYF
-,15,TRBV5-4,TRBJ1-4,TRBD1,TGTGCCAGCAGCTTGCGGACAGGGGAGACCGAAAAACTGTTTTTT,CASSLRTGETEKLFF
-,16,TRBV7-8,TRBJ2-3,TRBD1,TGTGCCAGCAGCTCGCCACAGGGGGCTAGCACAGATACGCAGTATTTT,CASSSPQGASTDTQYF